This TCR beta chain came from a study of T cell responses to AZD1222 COVID-19 vaccine. Study as a whole: The study pooled second doses at about 4 or about 12 weeks. Overall study findings and caveats: Of the AZD1222 recipients, only five to seven were seropositive at baseline.

The length of the CDR3 is 15 residues. J lost 5 bases, V lost 5 bases, and 6 bases had no gene match. From germline, CDR1 is KGHSH and CDR2 LQKENI. This clone was seen a few times. Its target is unknown. Profiling relied on immunoSEQ multiplex PCR, and the TCRdb table lists in-frame clones only, not all of them. The top ten clones hold approximately 5.1% of a sample with more than 95,000 clones, roughly 80% of them seen once. The chain is built from TRBV18 and TRBJ1-6; TRBD1 matches at 7 bases. The sequence was obtained from an adult in good health. The starting material was peripheral blood, obtained on day 0 of AZD1222 vaccination. CDR3 in amino acids: CASSNSTGNNSPLHF. The CDR3 DNA reads TGTGCCAGCTCAAACTCGACAGGGAATAATTCACCCCTCCACTTT. The variable domain in full, completed from reference TRBV18 and TRBJ1-6, reads NAGVMQNPRHLVRRRGQEARLRCSPMKGHSHVYWYRQLPEEGLKFMVYLQKENIIDESGMPKERFSAEFPKEGPSILRIQQVVRGDSAAYFCASSNSTGNNSPLHFGNGTRLTVT.